These T cell receptor beta chains were read from a single sample in a study of blood T cell repertoires in COVID-19. Profiling relied on immunoSEQ multiplex PCR, and the TCRdb table lists in-frame clones only, not all of them. The sample gives some 150,000 clones, about 80% of which show up once; roughly 1.5% is in the top ten. Specimen: peripheral blood. These receptors came from a human donor in a cohort sampled during active COVID-19. Both conserved end residues are part of each CDR3. The D gene is left open where the match is weak. Clone size is given for some rows only: seen once, a few or many times, or a class if the clone is expanded.

TRBJ2-1	-	-	TRBV6-6	TGTGCCAGCAGTGACAGGTCTAGCAGAGTTGAGCAGTTCTTC	CASSDRSSRVEQFF
TRBJ1-6	TRBD1	once	TRBV7-8	TGTGCCAGCAGCCCCTCGGACAGGACAAATTCACCCCTCCACTTT	CASSPSDRTNSPLHF
TRBJ2-3	TRBD2	-	TRBV7-7	TGTGCTAGCAGCCTCGGGGGAGGGACTAGCACAGATACGCAGTATTTT	CASSLGGGTSTDTQYF
TRBJ1-4	-	-	TRBV19	TGTGCCAGACGGGGAGGGGAAGGGCTGTTTTTT	CARRGGEGLFF
TRBJ2-3	-	-	TRBV7-2	TGTGCCAGCAGCTTAGTCGTTGGAGAGGCAGATACGCAGTATTTT	CASSLVVGEADTQYF
TRBJ2-7	TRBD1	-	TRBV29-1	TGCAGCGTCCGAGACAGGGGGGCCTACGAGCAGTACTTC	CSVRDRGAYEQYF
TRBJ1-3	TRBD1	-	TRBV2	TGTGCCAGCAGCCTCGGACAGGCAAACACCATATATTTT	CASSLGQANTIYF
TRBJ1-2	-	-	TRBV6-5	TGTGCCAGCAGTTACTCGGGCAGGGCTAGTAGTGGCTACACCTTC	CASSYSGRASSGYTF
TRBJ2-3	-	-	TRBV6-6	TGTGCCAGCAGTGCGTCAGATACGCAGTATTTT	CASSASDTQYF
TRBJ2-4	-	-	TRBV7-8	TGTGCCAGCAGCCCGACCCTAGGCATTCAGTACTTC	CASSPTLGIQYF
TRBJ2-1	TRBD2	once	TRBV3-1/TRBV3-2	TGTGCCAGCAGCCAAGCGTCTAGCGGGAGTCCTTTCGGTGAGCAGTTCTTC	CASSQASSGSPFGEQFF
TRBJ2-7	TRBD2	-	TRBV6-1	TGTGCCAGCAGTGATGTGGCGGGAGGAATTCGCGAGCAGTACTTC	CASSDVAGGIREQYF
TRBJ2-1	-	-	TRBV4-1	TGCGCCAGCAGCCAAGACCGCCTAGCCGGGCGAGAGCAGTTCTTC	CASSQDRLAGREQFF
TRBJ1-5	TRBD1	few	TRBV20-1	TGCAGTGCTAGTAGGGGGCCTAGGCAGCCCCAGCATTTT	CSASRGPRQPQHF
TRBJ2-1	-	-	TRBV15	TGTGCCACCAGCAGAGAGCCCGGGAGTGAGCAGTTCTTC	CATSREPGSEQFF
TRBJ2-2	TRBD2	-	TRBV6-4	TGTGCCAGCAGTGAAACTAGCGTCACCGGGGAGCTGTTTTTT	CASSETSVTGELFF
TRBJ1-1	-	-	TRBV11-2	TGTGCCAGCAGCTTCGGACAGCACACTGAAGCTTTCTTT	CASSFGQHTEAFF
TRBJ2-3	TRBD2	few	TRBV28	TGTGCCAGCAGTTTCCTAGCGGGCACAGATACGCAGTATTTT	CASSFLAGTDTQYF
TRBJ2-7	-	-	TRBV7-3	TGTGCCAGCAGCTTAACGGCCTCTCTCGAGCAGTACTTC	CASSLTASLEQYF
TRBJ2-1	TRBD2	-	TRBV5-1	TGCGCCAGCAGCTTAAGCGGGAGTAGGAATGAGCAGTTCTTC	CASSLSGSRNEQFF
TRBJ2-7	-	-	TRBV25-1	TGTGCCAGCAGGACAGAAACTCCCTACGAGCAGTACTTC	CASRTETPYEQYF
TRBJ2-3	TRBD1	-	TRBV5-5	TGTGCCAGCAGAAGACAGGGGAAGACAGATACGCAGTATTTT	CASRRQGKTDTQYF